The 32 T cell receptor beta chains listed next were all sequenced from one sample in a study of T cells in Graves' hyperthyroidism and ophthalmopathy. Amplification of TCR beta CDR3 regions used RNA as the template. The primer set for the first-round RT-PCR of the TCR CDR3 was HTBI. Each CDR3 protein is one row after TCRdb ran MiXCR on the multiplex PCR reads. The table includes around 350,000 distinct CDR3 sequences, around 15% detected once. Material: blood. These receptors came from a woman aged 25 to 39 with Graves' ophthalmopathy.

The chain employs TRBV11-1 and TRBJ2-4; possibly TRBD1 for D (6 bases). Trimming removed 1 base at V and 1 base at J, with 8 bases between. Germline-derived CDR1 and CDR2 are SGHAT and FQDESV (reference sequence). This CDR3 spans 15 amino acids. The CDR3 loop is CASSLDGGAKNIQYF. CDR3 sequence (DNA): TGTGCCAGCAGCTTAGATGGGGGCGCCAAAAACATTCAGTACTTC.

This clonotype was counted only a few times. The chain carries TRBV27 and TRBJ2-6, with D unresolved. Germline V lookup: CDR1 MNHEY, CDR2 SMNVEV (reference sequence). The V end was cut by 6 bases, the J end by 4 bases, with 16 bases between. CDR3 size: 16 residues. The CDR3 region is CASSRTPTGGANVLTF. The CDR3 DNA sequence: TGTGCCAGCAGCCGTACTCCTACTGGGGGGGCCAACGTCCTGACTTTC.

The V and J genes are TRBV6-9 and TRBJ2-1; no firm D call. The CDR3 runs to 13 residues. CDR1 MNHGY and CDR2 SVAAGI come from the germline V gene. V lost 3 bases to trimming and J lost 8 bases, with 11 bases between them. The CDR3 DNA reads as TGTGCCAGCAGTTACGGACCTTACGATGAGCAGTTCTTC. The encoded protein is CASSYGPYDEQFF.

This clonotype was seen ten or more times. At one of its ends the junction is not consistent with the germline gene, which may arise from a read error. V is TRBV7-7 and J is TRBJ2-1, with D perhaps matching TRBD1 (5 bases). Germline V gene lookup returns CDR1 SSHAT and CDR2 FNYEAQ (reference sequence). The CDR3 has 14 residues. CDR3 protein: CASSRDSLLNEQFF. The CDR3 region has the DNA TGTGCTAGCAGCCGTGACAGCCTACTGAATGAGCAGTTCTTC.

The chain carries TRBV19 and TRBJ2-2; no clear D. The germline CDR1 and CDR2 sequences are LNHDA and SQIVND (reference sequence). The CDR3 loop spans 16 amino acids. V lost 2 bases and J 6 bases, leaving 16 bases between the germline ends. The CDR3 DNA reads TGTGCCAGTAGTATACAGGTACAACGCCCGCCCGGGGAGCTGTTTTTT. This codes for CASSIQVQRPPGELFF.

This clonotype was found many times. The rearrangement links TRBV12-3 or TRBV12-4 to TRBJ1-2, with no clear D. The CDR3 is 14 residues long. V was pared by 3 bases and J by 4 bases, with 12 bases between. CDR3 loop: CASSFRGIGYGYTF. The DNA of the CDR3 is TGTGCCAGCAGTTTCCGAGGGATCGGCTATGGCTACACCTTC.

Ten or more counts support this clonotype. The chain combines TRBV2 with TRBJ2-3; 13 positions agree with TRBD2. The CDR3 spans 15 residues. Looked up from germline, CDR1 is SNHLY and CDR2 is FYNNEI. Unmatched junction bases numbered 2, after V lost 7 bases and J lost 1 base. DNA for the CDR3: TGTGCCAGCAAGGGGACTAGCGGGGGCACAGATACGCAGTATTTT. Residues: CASKGTSGGTDTQYF.

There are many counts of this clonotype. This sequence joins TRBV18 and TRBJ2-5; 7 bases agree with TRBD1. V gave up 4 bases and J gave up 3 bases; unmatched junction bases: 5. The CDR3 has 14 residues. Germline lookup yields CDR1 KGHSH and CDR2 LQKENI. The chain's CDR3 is CASSRTGVEETQYF. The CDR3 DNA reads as TGTGCCAGCTCACGTACAGGGGTGGAAGAGACCCAGTACTTC.

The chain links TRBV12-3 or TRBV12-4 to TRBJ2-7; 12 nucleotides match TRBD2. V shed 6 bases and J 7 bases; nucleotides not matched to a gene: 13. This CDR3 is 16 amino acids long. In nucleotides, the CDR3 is TGTGCCAGCAGCCGCACTCCTAGCGGGGGGGCGAGGGAGCAGTACTTC. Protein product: CASSRTPSGGAREQYF.

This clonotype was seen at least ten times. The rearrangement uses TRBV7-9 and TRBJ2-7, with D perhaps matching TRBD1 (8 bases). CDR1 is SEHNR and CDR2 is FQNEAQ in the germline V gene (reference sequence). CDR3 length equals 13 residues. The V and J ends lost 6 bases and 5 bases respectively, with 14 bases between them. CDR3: CASSDRGGDEQYF. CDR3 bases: TGTGCCAGCAGTGACAGGGGAGGGGACGAGCAGTACTTC.

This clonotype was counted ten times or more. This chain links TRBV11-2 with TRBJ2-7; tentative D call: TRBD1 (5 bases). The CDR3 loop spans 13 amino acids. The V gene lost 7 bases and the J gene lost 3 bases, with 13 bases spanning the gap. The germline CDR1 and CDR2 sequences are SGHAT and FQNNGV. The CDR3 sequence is CASNIAGLYEQYF. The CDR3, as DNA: TGTGCCAGCAACATTGCAGGGCTCTACGAGCAGTACTTC.

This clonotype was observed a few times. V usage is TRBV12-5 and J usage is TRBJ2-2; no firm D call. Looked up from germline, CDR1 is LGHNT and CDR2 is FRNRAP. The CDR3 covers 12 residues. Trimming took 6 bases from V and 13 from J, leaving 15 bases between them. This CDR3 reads CASGSPTLGLFF. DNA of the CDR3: TGTGCTAGTGGGTCCCCGACTCTGGGGCTGTTTTTT.

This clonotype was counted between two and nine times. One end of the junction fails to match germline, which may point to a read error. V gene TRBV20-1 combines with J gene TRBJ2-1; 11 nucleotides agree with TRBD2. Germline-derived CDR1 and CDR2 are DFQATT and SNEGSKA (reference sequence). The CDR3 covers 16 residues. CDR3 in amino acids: CSASSGGAGSYNEQLF. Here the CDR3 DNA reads TGCAGTGCTAGTAGCGGGGGGGCCGGCTCCTACAATGAGCAGCTCTTC.

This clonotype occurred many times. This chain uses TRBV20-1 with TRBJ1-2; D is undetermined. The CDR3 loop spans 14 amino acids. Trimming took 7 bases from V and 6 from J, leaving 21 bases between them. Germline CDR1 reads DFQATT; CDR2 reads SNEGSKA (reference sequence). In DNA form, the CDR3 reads TGCAGTGGTGTGGCCGGGCCGTCGGGCAATGGCTACACCTTC. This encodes CSGVAGPSGNGYTF.

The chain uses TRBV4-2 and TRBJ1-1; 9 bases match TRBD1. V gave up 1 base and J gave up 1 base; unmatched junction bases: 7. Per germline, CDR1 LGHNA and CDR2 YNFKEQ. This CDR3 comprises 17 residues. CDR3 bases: TGTGCCAGCAGCCAAGTCGAACAGGGGGCCGGGAACACTGAAGCTTTCTTT. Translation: CASSQVEQGAGNTEAFF.

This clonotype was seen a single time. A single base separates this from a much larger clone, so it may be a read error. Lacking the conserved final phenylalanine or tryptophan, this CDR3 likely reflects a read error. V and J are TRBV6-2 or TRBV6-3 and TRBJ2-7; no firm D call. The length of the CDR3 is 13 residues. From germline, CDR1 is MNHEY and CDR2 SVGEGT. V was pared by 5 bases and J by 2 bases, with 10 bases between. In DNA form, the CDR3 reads TGTGCCAGCAGTACGTCAGACCCCTACGAGCAGTACCTC. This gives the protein CASSTSDPYEQYL.

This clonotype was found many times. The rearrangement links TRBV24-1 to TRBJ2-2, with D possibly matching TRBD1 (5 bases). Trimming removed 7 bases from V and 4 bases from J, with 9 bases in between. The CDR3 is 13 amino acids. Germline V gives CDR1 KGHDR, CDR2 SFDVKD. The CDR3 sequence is CATRDKVTGELFF. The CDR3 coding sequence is TGTGCCACCAGGGACAAGGTCACCGGGGAGCTGTTTTTT.

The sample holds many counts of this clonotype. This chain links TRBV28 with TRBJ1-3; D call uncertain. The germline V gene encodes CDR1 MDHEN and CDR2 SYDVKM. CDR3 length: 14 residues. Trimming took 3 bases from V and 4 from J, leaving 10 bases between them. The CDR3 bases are TGTGCCAGCAGTTTCCGGGGTTCCGGAAACACCATATATTTT. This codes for CASSFRGSGNTIYF.

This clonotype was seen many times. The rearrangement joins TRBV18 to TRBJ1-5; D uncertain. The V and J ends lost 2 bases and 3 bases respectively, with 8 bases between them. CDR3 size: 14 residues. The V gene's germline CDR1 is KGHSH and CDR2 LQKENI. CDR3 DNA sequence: TGTGCCAGCTCACCATATCAGTACAATCAGCCCCAGCATTTT. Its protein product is CASSPYQYNQPQHF.

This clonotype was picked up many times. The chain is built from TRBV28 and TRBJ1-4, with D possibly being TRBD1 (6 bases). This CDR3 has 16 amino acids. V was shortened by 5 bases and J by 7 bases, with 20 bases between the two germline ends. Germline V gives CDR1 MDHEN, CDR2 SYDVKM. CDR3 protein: CASSDRLQGLGEKLFF. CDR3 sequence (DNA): TGTGCCAGCAGTGACCGTCTACAGGGTCTAGGTGAAAAACTGTTTTTT.

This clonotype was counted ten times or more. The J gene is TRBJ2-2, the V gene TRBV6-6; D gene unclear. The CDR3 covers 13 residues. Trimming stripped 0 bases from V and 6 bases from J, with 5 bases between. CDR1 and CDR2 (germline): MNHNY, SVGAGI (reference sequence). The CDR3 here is CASSYSDPGELFF. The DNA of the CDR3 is TGTGCCAGCAGTTACTCGGATCCCGGGGAGCTGTTTTTT.

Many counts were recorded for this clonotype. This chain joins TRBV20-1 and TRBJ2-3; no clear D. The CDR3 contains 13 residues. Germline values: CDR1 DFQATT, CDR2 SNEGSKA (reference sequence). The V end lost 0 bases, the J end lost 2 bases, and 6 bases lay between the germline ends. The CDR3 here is CSARESLTDTQYF. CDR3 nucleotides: TGCAGTGCTAGAGAATCCCTCACAGATACGCAGTATTTT.

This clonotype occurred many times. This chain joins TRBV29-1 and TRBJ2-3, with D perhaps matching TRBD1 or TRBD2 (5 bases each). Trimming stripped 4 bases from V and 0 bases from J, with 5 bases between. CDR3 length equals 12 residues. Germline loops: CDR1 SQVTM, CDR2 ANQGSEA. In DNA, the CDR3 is TGCAGCGTTGGGGGGAGCACAGATACGCAGTATTTT. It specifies CSVGGSTDTQYF.

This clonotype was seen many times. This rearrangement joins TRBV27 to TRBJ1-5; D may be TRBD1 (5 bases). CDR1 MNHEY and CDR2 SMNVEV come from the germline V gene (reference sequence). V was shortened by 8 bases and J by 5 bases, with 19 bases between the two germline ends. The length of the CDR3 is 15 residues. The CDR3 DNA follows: TGTGCCAGCCGGGAGGGCAGGGCATCATATCAGCCCCAGCATTTT. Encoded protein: CASREGRASYQPQHF.

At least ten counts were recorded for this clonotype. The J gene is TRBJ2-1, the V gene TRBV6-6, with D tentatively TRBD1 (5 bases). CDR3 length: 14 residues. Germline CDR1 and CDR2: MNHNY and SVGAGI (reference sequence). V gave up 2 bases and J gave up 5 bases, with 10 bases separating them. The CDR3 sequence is CASSYGVGDNEQFF. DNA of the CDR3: TGTGCCAGCAGTTACGGAGTAGGGGACAATGAGCAGTTCTTC.

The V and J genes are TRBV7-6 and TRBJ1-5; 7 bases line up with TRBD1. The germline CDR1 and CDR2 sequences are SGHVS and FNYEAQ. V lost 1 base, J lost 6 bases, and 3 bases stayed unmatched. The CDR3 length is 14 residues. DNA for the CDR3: TGTGCCAGCAGCTTAGGACAGGGTGCTCAGCCCCAGCATTTT. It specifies CASSLGQGAQPQHF.

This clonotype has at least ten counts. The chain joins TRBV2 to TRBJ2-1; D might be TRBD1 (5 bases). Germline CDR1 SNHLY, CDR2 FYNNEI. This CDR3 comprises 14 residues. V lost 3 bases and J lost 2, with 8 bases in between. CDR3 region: CASSERQPYNEQFF. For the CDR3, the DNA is TGTGCCAGCAGTGAGAGACAGCCCTACAATGAGCAGTTCTTC.

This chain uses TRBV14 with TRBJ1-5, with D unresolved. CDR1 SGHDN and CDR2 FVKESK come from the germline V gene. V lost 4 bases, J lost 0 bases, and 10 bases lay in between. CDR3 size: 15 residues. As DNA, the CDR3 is TGTGCCAGCAGCCTAGCGAGTTATAGCAATCAGCCCCAGCATTTT. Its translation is CASSLASYSNQPQHF. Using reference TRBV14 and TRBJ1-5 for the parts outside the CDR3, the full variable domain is EAGVTQFPSHSVIEKGQTVTLRCDPISGHDNLYWYRRVMGKEIKFLLHFVKESKQDESGMPNNRFLAERTGGTYSTLKVQPAELEDSGVYFCASSLASYSNQPQHFGDGTRLSIL.

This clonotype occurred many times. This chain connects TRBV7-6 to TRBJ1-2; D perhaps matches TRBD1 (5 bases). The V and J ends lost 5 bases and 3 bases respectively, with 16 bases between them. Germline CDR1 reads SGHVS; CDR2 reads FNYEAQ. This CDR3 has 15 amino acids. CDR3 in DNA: TGTGCCAGCAGCCCAGGGTTCGGGGGGGACTATGGCTACACCTTC. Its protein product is CASSPGFGGDYGYTF.

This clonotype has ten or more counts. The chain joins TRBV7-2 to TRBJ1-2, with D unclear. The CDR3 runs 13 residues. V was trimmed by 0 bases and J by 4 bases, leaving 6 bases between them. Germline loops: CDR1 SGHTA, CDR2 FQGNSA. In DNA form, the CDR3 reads TGTGCCAGCAGCTTAGCCACGGGCTATGGCTACACCTTC. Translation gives CASSLATGYGYTF.

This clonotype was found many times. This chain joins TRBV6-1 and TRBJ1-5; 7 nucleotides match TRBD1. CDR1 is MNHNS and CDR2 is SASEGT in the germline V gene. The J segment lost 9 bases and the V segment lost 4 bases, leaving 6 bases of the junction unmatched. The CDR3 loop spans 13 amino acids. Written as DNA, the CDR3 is TGTGCCAGCAGTGCTCAGGGGGGTGGGCCCCAGCATTTT. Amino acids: CASSAQGGGPQHF.

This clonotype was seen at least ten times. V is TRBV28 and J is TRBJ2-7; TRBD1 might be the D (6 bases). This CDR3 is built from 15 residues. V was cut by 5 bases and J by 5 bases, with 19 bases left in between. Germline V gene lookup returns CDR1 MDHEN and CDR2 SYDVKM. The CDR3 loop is CASSQPPRRGHEQYF. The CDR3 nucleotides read TGTGCCAGCAGTCAACCGCCACGCAGGGGCCACGAGCAGTACTTC.